One and the same sample provided the 9 T cell receptor beta chains below, sequenced in a study of blood T cells in healthy people across ages. Alongside a J-beta primer mix, a sample-barcoded 5' primer served in a second PCR lasting about 7 to 12 cycles. From the 5' RACE reads, TCRdb called clonotypes with MiXCR, one entry per CDR3 protein. The sample consists of 550,000 to 700,000 distinct CDR3 sequences, 25% to 30% of them appearing once. Material for sequencing was blood. Receptor source: a woman in her 70s in good health.

As concerns this clonotype: At one boundary the junction diverges from the germline segment, which might be a read error. The chain has TRBV7-9 and TRBJ2-4; the D gene is possibly TRBD2 (5 bases). There are 15 residues in the CDR3. Germline V gene sequence: CDR1 SEHNR, CDR2 FQNEAQ (reference sequence). DNA for the CDR3: TGTGCCAGCGGCTTAAACGGGGTGATCAAAAACATTCAGTACTTC. Protein sequence: CASGLNGVIKNIQYF.

The V call is TRBV7-9, the J call TRBJ1-2, with TRBD1 matching over 7 bases. V lost 1 base and J lost 0; bases outside the gene matches: 5. CDR1 is SEHNR and CDR2 is FQNEAQ in the germline V gene (reference sequence). The CDR3 extends over 16 amino acids. The CDR3 spells CASSLGAGQANYGYTF. The CDR3 coding sequence is TGTGCCAGCAGCTTAGGAGCTGGACAGGCTAACTATGGCTACACCTTC. Full variable domain (remainder filled in from reference TRBV7-9 and TRBJ1-2): DTGVSQNPRHKITKRGQNVTFRCDPISEHNRLYWYRQTLGQGPEFLTYFQNEAQLEKSRLLSDRFSAERPKGSFSTLEIQRTEQGDSAMYLCASSLGAGQANYGYTFGSGTRLTVV.

This chain links TRBV5-1 with TRBJ2-3, with D unclear. Trimming removed 3 bases at V and 1 base at J, with 6 bases between. This CDR3 contains 13 residues. Germline-derived CDR1 and CDR2 are SGHRS and YFSETQ. The CDR3 loop is CASSSDGTDTQYF. CDR3 nucleotides: TGCGCCAGCAGCTCGGACGGCACAGATACGCAGTATTTT.

The rearrangement joins TRBV9 to TRBJ2-3; 9 positions agree with TRBD1. The length of the CDR3 is 15 residues. The junction had 7 bases not matched to a gene; V was cut back by 2 bases and J by 6 bases. CDR1 and CDR2 from the germline V gene are SGDLS and YYNGEE. The CDR3 region has the DNA TGTGCCAGCAGCGTGGCGGGACAGGGCGGCGATACGCAGTATTTT. Protein: CASSVAGQGGDTQYF.

The chain carries TRBV20-1 and TRBJ2-4; D gene unclear. The V end was cut by 6 bases, the J end by 8 bases, with 17 bases between. The CDR3 covers 13 residues. From germline, CDR1 is DFQATT and CDR2 SNEGSKA (reference sequence). In nucleotides, the CDR3 is TGCAGTGCCATTTGGACCCTTAAAGACATTCAGTACTTC. Translation gives CSAIWTLKDIQYF.

The chain combines TRBV9 with TRBJ2-5, with 10 bases matching TRBD1. The DNA end favors TRBJ2-1, so the J call may be wrong. The CDR3 is 16 amino acids. CDR1 is SGDLS, CDR2 YYNGEE, per germline. The CDR3: CASSVGGTGDIREQFF. In nucleotides, the CDR3 is TGTGCCAGCAGCGTAGGAGGGACAGGGGATATCCGTGAGCAGTTCTTC.

The rearrangement joins TRBV18 to TRBJ2-2, with 7 bases fitting TRBD1. CDR1 and CDR2 from the germline V gene are KGHSH and LQKENI. This CDR3 is 15 amino acids long. After removal of 5 bases from V and 2 bases from J, the junction contained 5 bases not matched to a gene. Here the CDR3 reads CASSRDSTNTGELFF. CDR3 sequence (DNA): TGTGCCAGCTCAAGGGACAGTACAAACACCGGGGAGCTGTTTTTT.

This clonotype occurred a few times. This sequence joins TRBV5-4 and TRBJ1-2; D is uncertain. Germline V CDR1 and CDR2: SGHNT, YYREEE (reference sequence). The germline V and J ends were trimmed by 4 bases and 2 bases, with 12 bases remaining between them. The CDR3 is made up of 14 amino acids. The CDR3 region is CASSGGTQNYGYTF. CDR3 coding DNA: TGTGCCAGCAGCGGAGGTACACAAAACTATGGCTACACCTTC.

The genes are TRBV7-9 and TRBJ1-3; 9 nucleotides align to TRBD1. This CDR3 has 14 residues. The germline CDR1 and CDR2 sequences are SEHNR and FQNEAQ (reference sequence). V was pared by 4 bases and J by 4 bases, with 2 bases of the junction left unmatched. CDR3 DNA: TGTGCCAGCAGCTCCACAGGGGGCGGAAACACCATATATTTT. This codes for CASSSTGGGNTIYF. The full variable domain, completed using reference TRBV7-9 and TRBJ1-3, is DTGVSQNPRHKITKRGQNVTFRCDPISEHNRLYWYRQTLGQGPEFLTYFQNEAQLEKSRLLSDRFSAERPKGSFSTLEIQRTEQGDSAMYLCASSSTGGGNTIYFGEGSWLTVV.